This T cell receptor beta chain came from a study of blood T cells in healthy people across ages. General observations from the study: The unknown donor CMV status may have confounded expanded clonotype changes.

This clonotype was seen only a few times. The antigen is unknown. Together with a sample-barcoded 5' primer, a J-beta primer mix was included in a second PCR lasting about 6 to 11 cycles. TCRdb itself ran the 5' RACE reads through MiXCR, one entry per CDR3 protein. The table records roughly 1.5 million distinct CDR3 sequences, less than 45% of them present only once. Caucasian individuals from Russia who were healthy and aged 6 to 90 acted as donors. Staff drew roughly 10 milliliters of peripheral blood from each donor. Every sample yielded at least 6.5 million isolated PBMCs. The TCR comes from a woman aged 18-29 years in good health. Sequences were obtained from blood.

CDR3 coding DNA: TGTGCCAGCAGGACCGGGACAGGGGGTTACGAGCAGTACTTC. It encodes CASRTGTGGYEQYF. This chain uses TRBV6-2 or TRBV6-3 with TRBJ2-7; TRBD1 matches at 11 bases. This CDR3 spans 14 amino acids. The germline V gene encodes CDR1 MNHEY and CDR2 SVGEGT. V lost 6 bases and J lost 4; bases outside the gene matches: 5.